One sample yielded the 19 T cell receptor beta chains listed below, sequenced in a study of CD8+ T cells in alopecia areata (dated by TCRdb to 2016 to 2019). In the paper's terms, the time point label means: about 4 weeks on oral tofacitinib. Read against the paper, the sample's treatment or condition label means: oral pan-JAK inhibitor, 5-10 mg twice daily. The library was produced with the immunoSEQ multiplex PCR assay. RNA was extracted from all samples and reverse transcribed into cDNA, which served as template for TCR sequencing. The clones in this table, taken by TCRdb from immuneACCESS, are in-frame only. Not every clone is retained; where verified, under half of the shortfall comes from an unresolved V gene, and the cause of the rest is unknown. Counted in this sample were 98,000 or so clones; more than 55% of them appeared once. The top ten clonotypes cover around a sixth of the sample.

The material was CD8+ T cells sorted from blood, obtained at week 4, from a patient treated with tofacitinib. The receptor source for this set is a human donor with alopecia areata.

This chain uses TRBV7-2 with TRBJ2-1, with TRBD2 identical over 7 bases. Germline V gene lookup returns CDR1 SGHTA and CDR2 FQGNSA. This CDR3 contains 15 residues. V lost 0 bases to trimming and J lost 4 bases; unmatched junction nucleotides: 3. The CDR3: CASSLAGGTYNEQFF. Here the CDR3 DNA reads TGTGCCAGCAGCTTAGCGGGGGGGACGTACAATGAGCAGTTCTTC.

This chain links TRBV27 with TRBJ2-5; 13 bases map to TRBD2. J lost 4 bases, V lost 5 bases, and 4 bases had no gene match. The CDR3 covers 15 residues. Germline CDR1 MNHEY, CDR2 SMNVEV (reference sequence). Written as DNA, the CDR3 is TGTGCCAGCAGTCCCGGGACTAGCGGGATAGAGACCCAGTACTTC. Protein: CASSPGTSGIETQYF.

A single count supports this clone. The chain recombines TRBV28 with TRBJ2-3; no clear D gene. This CDR3 has 12 amino acids. Between the trimmed V and J ends, which lost 3 bases and 3 bases, there was a span of 4 bases. Looked up from germline, CDR1 is MDHEN and CDR2 is SYDVKM. The chain's CDR3 is CASSFLTDTQYF. The CDR3 DNA follows: TGTGCCAGCAGTTTTCTGACAGATACGCAGTATTTT. The full variable domain, with the rest looked up from reference TRBV28 and TRBJ2-3, is DVKVTQSSRYLVKRTGEKVFLECVQDMDHENMFWYRQDPGLGLRLIYFSYDVKMKEKGDIPEGYSVSREKKERFSLILESASTNQTSMYLCASSFLTDTQYFGPGTRLTVL.

This chain connects TRBV6-4 to TRBJ1-2; 7 bases are a match to TRBD1. The CDR3 totals 20 residues. Germline-derived CDR1 and CDR2 are MRHNA and SNTAGT. Trimming took 2 bases from V and 3 from J; bases not matched to a gene: 21. In DNA, the CDR3 is TGTGCCAGCAGTGACCTGCGAATTAACCACAGGGGCGCCGGTCACTATGGCTACACCTTC. This codes for CASSDLRINHRGAGHYGYTF.

To note about this clone: At one boundary the junction diverges from the germline segment, which might be a read error. Different DNA sequences within this sample yield the same CDR3. The V call is TRBV4-1, the J call TRBJ2-6; D is possibly TRBD1 or TRBD2 (6 bases each). Germline V CDR1 and CDR2: MGHRA, YSYEKL. CDR3 length: 14 amino acids. The CDR3 coding sequence is TGTGCCAGCAGCCCGGGGGCAGGGGCCAACGTCCTGACTTTC. Protein sequence: CASSPGAGANVLTF.

The V call is TRBV9, the J call TRBJ1-1; no clear D gene. CDR3 length: 13 residues. V dropped 4 bases and J dropped 5 bases, with 12 bases sitting between them. The V gene's germline CDR1 is SGDLS and CDR2 YYNGEE. CDR3 nucleotide sequence: TGTGCCAGCAGCTTACGGTTACAAACTGAAGCTTTCTTT. Amino acids: CASSLRLQTEAFF.

The V call is TRBV4-1, the J call TRBJ1-6; no clear D. Trimming took off 3 bases at V and 0 bases at J, with 6 bases between the two ends. CDR3 size: 15 residues. Germline assignment: CDR1 MGHRA and CDR2 YSYEKL. CDR3 sequence reads: CASSQSSSYNSPLHF. CDR3 nucleotide sequence: TGCGCCAGCAGCCAGTCGAGCTCCTATAATTCACCCCTCCACTTT.

The rearrangement links TRBV30 to TRBJ2-1; D perhaps matches TRBD1 (5 bases). This CDR3 is 14 amino acids long. Germline V CDR1 and CDR2: GTSNPN, SVGIG (reference sequence). Trimming removed 0 bases from V and 1 base from J, with 7 bases in between. In nucleotides, the CDR3 is TGTGCCTGGAGTGTAGGGGTGTCCTACAATGAGCAGTTCTTC. This encodes CAWSVGVSYNEQFF.

This clone was counted between two and nine times. V usage is TRBV5-6 and J usage is TRBJ2-1, with 8 bases fitting TRBD2. Germline V gene data show CDR1 as SGHDT and CDR2 as YYEEEE. J was trimmed by 7 bases and V by 0 bases; bases with no gene match: 6. CDR3 length: 15 amino acids. This chain's CDR3 is CASSLAGGPHNEQFF. CDR3 nucleotide sequence: TGTGCCAGCAGCTTGGCGGGAGGGCCCCATAATGAGCAGTTCTTC.

The sample holds a few counts of this clone. This chain connects TRBV29-1 to TRBJ1-1, with D unresolved. The CDR3 is 13 residues long. The V end lost 3 bases, the J end lost 3 bases, and 11 bases lay between the germline ends. Germline V CDR1 and CDR2: SQVTM, ANQGSEA. CDR3 in amino acids: CSVDGGLHTEAFF. The DNA of the CDR3 is TGCAGCGTTGACGGTGGTCTCCACACTGAAGCTTTCTTT.

The rearrangement joins TRBV29-1 to TRBJ1-1, with D possibly being TRBD1 (6 bases). Germline lookup yields CDR1 SQVTM and CDR2 ANQGSEA. This CDR3 has 14 residues. V was shortened by 0 bases and J by 5 bases, with 13 bases between the two germline ends. CDR3 protein: CSVEDQGSGTEAFF. The CDR3 region has the DNA TGCAGCGTTGAAGACCAGGGGAGCGGGACTGAAGCTTTCTTT.

The chain has TRBV27 and TRBJ2-1, with D possibly matching TRBD2 (5 bases). CDR1 and CDR2 from the germline V gene are MNHEY and SMNVEV (reference sequence). The length of the CDR3 is 14 residues. Trimming took 4 bases from V and 6 from J, leaving 13 bases between them. This CDR3 reads CASSYGTRFNEQFF. For the CDR3, the DNA is TGTGCCAGCAGTTACGGTACTAGATTCAATGAGCAGTTCTTC.

The chain is built from TRBV28 and TRBJ2-5; 10 bases are shared with TRBD2. The CDR3 runs to 16 residues. Germline CDR1 reads MDHEN; CDR2 reads SYDVKM. Trimming at V came to 2 bases and at J to 1 base, leaving 4 bases not matched to a gene. The CDR3 protein is CASSLIASGGQETQYF. DNA of the CDR3: TGTGCCAGCAGTTTAATAGCTAGCGGGGGCCAAGAGACCCAGTACTTC.

This chain links TRBV4-1 with TRBJ1-2; a weak D match, TRBD1 (6 bases). Germline assignment: CDR1 MGHRA and CDR2 YSYEKL. V was pared by 0 bases and J by 6 bases, with 23 bases between. This CDR3 is 18 amino acids long. CDR3 nucleotides: TGCGCCAGCAGCCAAGATGTTGTCGAGGGGGGCGCTAGGGATGGCTACACCTTC. It translates to CASSQDVVEGGARDGYTF.

The CDR3 sequence: CASSRDPGHSYEQYF. In DNA, the CDR3 is TGTGCCAGCAGCCGAGACCCGGGACACTCCTACGAGCAGTACTTC. The chain links TRBV28 to TRBJ2-7; D might be TRBD1 (6 bases). V was pared by 6 bases and J by 0 bases, with 15 bases between. This CDR3 comprises 15 residues. Germline CDR1 reads MDHEN; CDR2 reads SYDVKM. Supplemented by reference TRBV28 and TRBJ2-7, the full variable domain reads DVKVTQSSRYLVKRTGEKVFLECVQDMDHENMFWYRQDPGLGLRLIYFSYDVKMKEKGDIPEGYSVSREKKERFSLILESASTNQTSMYLCASSRDPGHSYEQYFGPGTRLTVT.

The V call is TRBV27, the J call TRBJ2-3; 7 nucleotides match TRBD1. V gave up 5 bases and J gave up 6 bases; unmatched junction bases: 8. The CDR3 has 14 amino acids. Germline loops: CDR1 MNHEY, CDR2 SMNVEV (reference sequence). The CDR3 coding sequence is TGTGCCAGCAGTCTCGACAGGGATTGGGATACGCAGTATTTT. Translation gives CASSLDRDWDTQYF.

This chain uses TRBV5-6 with TRBJ1-5; D remains unclear. V was cut by 4 bases and J by 0 bases, with 2 bases left in between. The CDR3 is 12 amino acids. Germline-derived CDR1 and CDR2 are SGHDT and YYEEEE. CDR3 bases: TGTGCCAGCAGCACTAGCAATCAGCCCCAGCATTTT. It yields the protein CASSTSNQPQHF.

In nucleotides, the CDR3 is TGTGCCAGCAGCTTAGCCCCCACAGGGCACGAGCAGTACTTC. It specifies CASSLAPTGHEQYF. The chain joins TRBV7-9 to TRBJ2-7; TRBD1 is a possible D gene (6 bases). The CDR3 consists of 14 residues. Between the trimmed V and J ends, which lost 0 bases and 5 bases, there was a span of 11 bases. CDR1 is SEHNR, CDR2 FQNEAQ, per germline (reference sequence).

The CDR3 region has the DNA TGTGCCAGCAGTTTGTGGGATTACGAGCAGTACTTC. Amino acids: CASSLWDYEQYF. The chain carries TRBV28 and TRBJ2-7; no clear D gene. The CDR3 consists of 12 residues. CDR1 and CDR2 from the germline V gene are MDHEN and SYDVKM. Between the trimmed V and J ends, which lost 3 bases and 4 bases, there was a span of 7 bases.